These 22 T cell receptor beta chains came from one sample sequenced in a study of OX40 agonist ivuxolimab in advanced cancers. Libraries were prepared through the immunoSEQ multiplex PCR assay. TCRdb stores this immuneACCESS table with in-frame sequences only. Part of the clones is absent; in the studies checked, under half of the shortfall reflects unresolved V genes, and no reason is known for the rest. The sample table records about 86,000 clones; roughly 87% of these occur just once. The top ten constitute roughly 1.4% of the sample. Sequencing used CD4+ or CD8+ T cells sorted from blood, obtained in a trial of the OX40 agonist ivuxolimab. The receptor set was obtained from an adult with an advanced solid tumor such as melanoma, head and neck, liver or kidney cancer.

This chain connects TRBV7-3 to TRBJ2-2; tentatively, D is TRBD2 (6 bases). Germline V CDR1 and CDR2: SGHTA, FQGTGA. CDR3 length: 15 amino acids. With 5 bases removed from V and 9 bases from J, the gap between germline ends came to 19 bases. The CDR3 region is CASSQGRLASRELFF. CDR3 coding DNA: TGTGCCAGCAGCCAAGGCCGGCTAGCGAGCAGGGAGCTGTTTTTT.

The chain is built from TRBV11-2 and TRBJ2-3, with 7 nucleotides matching TRBD2. This CDR3 has 14 residues. V lost 3 bases to trimming and J lost 3 bases; unmatched junction nucleotides: 3. The germline gives CDR1 SGHAT, CDR2 FQNNGV. The CDR3 here is CASSFSGWTDTQYF. The CDR3 DNA reads as TGTGCCAGCAGCTTTAGCGGGTGGACAGATACGCAGTATTTT.

V is TRBV7-9 and J is TRBJ2-5; the match to TRBD1 covers 7 bases. Germline CDR1 is SEHNR and CDR2 is FQNEAQ (reference sequence). CDR3 length: 15 residues. J gave up 5 bases and V 1 base, and 7 bases lay outside the gene matches. The CDR3 DNA follows: TGTGCCAGCAGCTTAGGTCCTGACAGGGCGGAGACCCAGTACTTC. Amino acid sequence: CASSLGPDRAETQYF.

The J gene is TRBJ2-5, the V gene TRBV7-9, with D perhaps matching TRBD1 or TRBD2 (5 bases each). The germline V gene encodes CDR1 SEHNR and CDR2 FQNEAQ (reference sequence). The CDR3 consists of 15 residues. The V end was cut by 6 bases, the J end by 5 bases, with 19 bases between. Here the CDR3 DNA reads TGTGCCAGCAGTTTCGGGACGTCCGGCGGGGAGACCCAGTACTTC. It specifies CASSFGTSGGETQYF. Full variable domain (outside the CDR3, taken from reference TRBV7-9 and TRBJ2-5): DTGVSQNPRHKITKRGQNVTFRCDPISEHNRLYWYRQTLGQGPEFLTYFQNEAQLEKSRLLSDRFSAERPKGSFSTLEIQRTEQGDSAMYLCASSFGTSGGETQYFGPGTRLLVL.

V is TRBV27 and J is TRBJ2-7, with 9 bases aligning to TRBD1. The CDR3 has 15 amino acids. Looked up from germline, CDR1 is MNHEY and CDR2 is SMNVEV (reference sequence). With 6 bases clipped from V and 2 bases from J, the junction kept 8 bases outside the gene matches. The CDR3 coding sequence is TGTGCCAGCAGCCAAGACAGGGGGATGGCCTACGAGCAGTACTTC. It yields the protein CASSQDRGMAYEQYF.

CDR3 DNA sequence: TGTGCCATCAGTGCTTCGGAGGGTAGCAATGAGCAGTTCTTC. It specifies CAISASEGSNEQFF. This chain joins TRBV10-3 and TRBJ2-1; a possible D gene is TRBD2 (6 bases). The CDR3 has 14 amino acids. Between the trimmed V and J ends, which lost 4 bases and 6 bases, there was a span of 13 bases. In germline, CDR1 is ENHRY, CDR2 SYGVKD.

This clone was seen just once. V usage is TRBV4-2 and J usage is TRBJ2-1; the D gene is possibly TRBD2 (5 bases). The CDR3 contains 16 residues. V dropped 4 bases and J dropped 4 bases, with 17 bases sitting between them. Germline CDR1 is LGHNA and CDR2 is YNFKEQ. Here the CDR3 DNA reads TGTGCCAGCAGCCTTAAGTCGGGAAGAGGGTACAATGAGCAGTTCTTC. Translated: CASSLKSGRGYNEQFF.

The chain carries TRBV14 and TRBJ2-1; D gene uncertain. V lost 3 bases and J 10 bases, leaving 16 bases between the germline ends. Germline CDR1 and CDR2: SGHDN and FVKESK. This CDR3 has 14 residues. The CDR3 bases are TGTGCCAGCAGCCAGAACCTCGGGTTCGGCGAGCAGTTCTTC. The encoded protein is CASSQNLGFGEQFF.

V is TRBV6-6 and J is TRBJ1-4; no definite D call. Germline CDR1 is MNHNY and CDR2 is SVGAGI (reference sequence). Trimming left V 5 bases short and J 4 bases short, with 11 bases between. The CDR3 runs 14 residues. The CDR3 protein is CASSLESGNEKLFF. DNA of the CDR3: TGTGCCAGCAGTCTGGAGAGTGGTAATGAAAAACTGTTTTTT.

The J gene is TRBJ1-4, the V gene TRBV5-1; D possibly corresponds to TRBD1 (6 bases). Germline CDR1 is SGHRS and CDR2 is YFSETQ. The V end was cut by 4 bases, the J end by 2 bases, with 12 bases between. This CDR3 spans 15 amino acids. The DNA for the CDR3 is TGCGCCAGCAGCCCAGACAGGTCGACTAATGAAAAACTGTTTTTT. Translated: CASSPDRSTNEKLFF.

The rearrangement joins TRBV18 to TRBJ2-7; TRBD1 is a possible D gene (6 bases). CDR3 length: 14 amino acids. CDR1 KGHSH and CDR2 LQKENI come from the germline V gene. V lost 6 bases to trimming and J lost 7 bases, with 19 bases between them. CDR3 in DNA: TGTGCCAGCTCCCCTGGGAGCGGACAGCTTGAGCAGTACTTC. It specifies CASSPGSGQLEQYF.

The chain's CDR3 is CSVSRQGAKETQYF. CDR3 nucleotides: TGCAGCGTTTCGCGACAGGGGGCTAAGGAGACCCAGTACTTC. This chain uses TRBV29-1 with TRBJ2-5, with 10 bases fitting TRBD1. This CDR3 region has 14 residues. The J segment lost 5 bases and the V segment lost 5 bases, leaving 8 bases of the junction unmatched. Looked up from germline, CDR1 is SQVTM and CDR2 is ANQGSEA.

The chain employs TRBV11-1 and TRBJ2-1; TRBD2 aligns across 13 bases. V shed 5 bases and J 8 bases; nucleotides not matched to a gene: 9. CDR1 SGHAT and CDR2 FQDESV come from the germline V gene (reference sequence). The length of the CDR3 is 16 residues. The CDR3 region has the DNA TGTGCCAGCAGCCCAGGAGGACTAGCGGGAGAGGATGAGCAGTTCTTC. It encodes CASSPGGLAGEDEQFF.

This chain joins TRBV2 and TRBJ2-1, with D perhaps TRBD1 (5 bases). Trimming stripped 3 bases from V and 5 bases from J, with 8 bases between. This CDR3 has 13 residues. Germline CDR1 reads SNHLY; CDR2 reads FYNNEI. DNA of the CDR3: TGTGCCAGCAGTGACAGGGCCAACAATGAGCAGTTCTTC. Its translation is CASSDRANNEQFF. Combining the CDR3 with reference TRBV2 and TRBJ2-1 gives the whole variable domain EPEVTQTPSHQVTQMGQEVILRCVPISNHLYFYWYRQILGQKVEFLVSFYNNEISEKSEIFDDQFSVERPDGSNFTLKIRSTKLEDSAMYFCASSDRANNEQFFGPGTRLTVL.

This sequence joins TRBV11-2 and TRBJ2-7, with 8 bases aligning to TRBD1. Germline CDR1 SGHAT, CDR2 FQNNGV. This CDR3 has 11 residues. J gave up 12 bases and V 5 bases, and 6 bases lay outside the gene matches. For the CDR3, the DNA is TGTGCCAGCAGCACGGGACAGGTGGGGTACTTC. Translated: CASSTGQVGYF.

The chain joins TRBV5-6 to TRBJ2-3; D gene uncertain. Germline V lookup: CDR1 SGHDT, CDR2 YYEEEE. This CDR3 region has 12 residues. Trimming took 4 bases from V and 0 from J, leaving 3 bases between them. DNA of the CDR3: TGTGCCAGCAGCGCTAGCACAGATACGCAGTATTTT. Amino acid sequence: CASSASTDTQYF.

The genes are TRBV7-2 and TRBJ1-3; no definite D call. Germline values: CDR1 SGHTA, CDR2 FQGNSA. The CDR3 spans 13 residues. Trimming shortened V by 4 bases and J by 7 bases, and 11 bases separated the two germline ends. CDR3 in DNA: TGTGCCAGCAGCTCAGTGGCCGGGAACACCATATATTTT. Its protein is CASSSVAGNTIYF.

The CDR3 DNA reads TGTGCCATCAGTGAGTCTCGACAGTCCCAAGAGACCCAGTACTTC. Residues: CAISESRQSQETQYF. The chain is built from TRBV10-3 and TRBJ2-5, with D perhaps matching TRBD1 (5 bases). The CDR3 sequence is 15 residues long. CDR1 and CDR2 from the germline V gene are ENHRY and SYGVKD. Trimming took off 0 bases at V and 1 base at J, with 9 bases between the two ends.

The rearrangement links TRBV5-4 to TRBJ2-5; TRBD1 or TRBD2 may be the D gene (5 bases each). Trimming took off 8 bases at V and 2 bases at J, with 22 bases between the two ends. This CDR3 region has 16 residues. Germline assignment: CDR1 SGHNT and CDR2 YYREEE (reference sequence). The CDR3 spells CASSKPNGGGQETQYF. DNA of the CDR3: TGTGCCAGTTCGAAACCAAACGGTGGGGGACAAGAGACCCAGTACTTC.

The V and J genes are TRBV5-1 and TRBJ1-4, with 11 bases aligning to TRBD1. The CDR3 length is 16 residues. Germline CDR1 SGHRS, CDR2 YFSETQ. Trimming took 3 bases from V and 5 from J; bases not matched to a gene: 6. CDR3 protein: CASSSGQGAGNEKLFF. CDR3 sequence (DNA): TGCGCCAGCAGCTCAGGACAGGGGGCCGGGAATGAAAAACTGTTTTTT.

This chain uses TRBV29-1 with TRBJ2-3; D possibly uses TRBD1 or TRBD2 (5 bases each). CDR1 and CDR2 (germline): SQVTM, ANQGSEA. The CDR3 extends over 13 amino acids. The V end was cut by 4 bases, the J end by 1 base, with 9 bases between. CDR3 bases: TGCAGCGTTGGGGTGGGGGGCACAGATACGCAGTATTTT. It encodes CSVGVGGTDTQYF.

The rearrangement joins TRBV28 to TRBJ2-3, with D tentatively TRBD2 (6 bases). The CDR3 extends over 15 amino acids. Germline CDR1 and CDR2: MDHEN and SYDVKM. Trimming pared 9 bases from V and 1 base from J, leaving 17 bases between. The DNA for the CDR3 is TGTGCCAGTAGACCCGGGGGACTTCGCACAGATACGCAGTATTTT. Protein product: CASRPGGLRTDTQYF.